These T cell receptor beta chains were read from a single sample in a study of cytomegalovirus exposure and HLA in healthy donors. Sequenced by immunoSEQ multiplex PCR; TCRdb stores in-frame clones only, minus some. In all, the sample yields about 43,000 clones. The sequenced material came from PBMCs. These receptors originate from a woman aged 25 to 39 in good health and CMV-seronegative. The CDR3 runs from the conserved cysteine through the conserved F or W. A D gene is named only where the DNA matches it firmly.

d_call,j_call,v_call,cdr3_aa,cdr3_nt
TRBD2,TRBJ2-7,TRBV10-3,CAISELSGSGYEQYF,TGTGCCATCAGTGAGTTAAGCGGGAGTGGTTACGAGCAGTACTTC
-,TRBJ2-3,TRBV18,CASSLRDSDTQYF,TGTGCCAGCTCACTCAGGGACTCAGATACGCAGTATTTT
TRBD1,TRBJ1-4,TRBV11-3,CASSLGNRGTNEKLFF,TGTGCCAGCAGCTTGGGGAACAGGGGGACTAATGAAAAACTGTTTTTT
TRBD1,TRBJ2-7,TRBV28,CASSLLGTVYEQYF,TGTGCCAGCAGTTTACTTGGGACAGTCTACGAGCAGTACTTC
TRBD1,TRBJ1-1,TRBV2,CATTGGNTEAFF,TGTGCCACGACAGGGGGGAACACTGAAGCTTTCTTT
-,TRBJ2-5,TRBV4-2,CASSQVDSPSNRETQYF,TGTGCCAGCAGCCAAGTAGACAGTCCCTCGAACCGAGAGACCCAGTACTTC
-,TRBJ2-5,TRBV5-6,CASSLGLDQETQYF,TGTGCCAGCAGCTTGGGACTAGACCAAGAGACCCAGTACTTC
-,TRBJ1-3,TRBV30,CAWKRSISGNTIYF,TGTGCCTGGAAACGCAGTATCTCTGGAAACACCATATATTTT
TRBD1,TRBJ1-4,TRBV28,CASSFFRGRRGRLDEKLFF,TGTGCCAGCAGTTTTTTCAGGGGGCGGAGGGGAAGATTGGATGAAAAACTGTTTTTT
TRBD1,TRBJ2-7,TRBV7-4,CASQGQGFSYEQYF,TGTGCCAGCCAGGGACAGGGGTTTTCCTACGAGCAGTACTTC
TRBD2,TRBJ2-7,TRBV7-2,CASSLSGGRDEQYF,TGTGCCAGCAGCTTAAGCGGGGGGCGGGACGAGCAGTACTTC
TRBD1,TRBJ1-1,TRBV7-8,CASSLTGGTEAFF,TGTGCCAGCAGCCTCACAGGGGGCACTGAAGCTTTCTTT
-,TRBJ1-1,TRBV5-3,CARSYPGQSTEAFF,TGTGCCAGAAGCTACCCTGGACAGTCGACTGAAGCTTTCTTT
-,TRBJ1-2,TRBV18,CASSPPSTGSLNGYTF,TGTGCCAGCTCACCACCGTCCACAGGGTCCCTAAATGGCTACACCTTC